The clone carrying this TCR beta chain was detected many times. Between the trimmed V and J ends, which lost 5 bases and 4 bases, there was a span of 18 bases. The CDR3 is 14 amino acids. Germline loops: CDR1 DFQATT, CDR2 SNEGSKA (reference sequence). The data were obtained in a study of T cells after yellow fever vaccination. 5'RACE template switching produced TCR cDNA carrying a universal primer site and UMIs. TCRdb fed the 5' RACE reads into MiXCR, producing one record per CDR3 protein. The table includes about 140,000 distinct CDR3 sequences, 6.6% detected once. This clonotype originated in a man aged 30-40 years who received the YFV17D yellow fever vaccine. This sequence joins TRBV20-1 and TRBJ2-7, with D perhaps given as TRBD1 or TRBD2 (5 bases each). Specimen: CD4+ T cells sorted from PBMCs, collected 10 days after the yellow fever booster vaccination. The CDR3: CSAGARVGQYEQYF. The CDR3 DNA is TGCAGTGCTGGGGCGAGGGTGGGTCAGTACGAGCAGTACTTC.